These 20 T cell receptor beta chains came from one sample sequenced in a study of cytomegalovirus exposure and HLA in healthy donors. The PCR had 60 Vbeta and 13 Jbeta primers. Here immunoSEQ multiplex PCR was the method, and the copy in TCRdb shows in-frame clones only, minus some. In the table there are almost 70,000 clones, approximately 70% of which are singletons. Material: PBMCs. All receptors come from a male donor in good health and CMV-seropositive.

This clone was seen only once. This chain joins TRBV14 and TRBJ2-2; D not certain. The CDR3 is made up of 13 amino acids. Germline CDR1 is SGHDN and CDR2 is FVKESK. V lost 4 bases, J lost 3 bases, and 6 bases lay in between. This chain's CDR3 is CASSLQYTGELFF. Written as DNA, the CDR3 is TGTGCCAGCAGCCTCCAGTACACCGGGGAGCTGTTTTTT.

The V gene is TRBV7-2, the J gene TRBJ2-7; TRBD2 might be the D (6 bases). This CDR3 region has 14 residues. The V and J ends lost 1 base and 6 bases respectively, with 13 bases between them. Germline CDR1 is SGHTA and CDR2 is FQGNSA. The CDR3 DNA follows: TGTGCCAGCAGCTTAGTTTTCAGGGAGGTCGAGCAGTACTTC. As protein: CASSLVFREVEQYF.

The chain is built from TRBV5-6 and TRBJ1-4; D uncertain. V was clipped by 0 bases and J by 4 bases, with 7 bases between them. Germline CDR1 SGHDT, CDR2 YYEEEE. The CDR3 is 14 amino acids. CDR3 bases: TGTGCCAGCAGCTTGGGGGCACTTAATGAAAAACTGTTTTTT. Amino acids: CASSLGALNEKLFF. The entire variable domain, with the rest obtained from reference TRBV5-6 and TRBJ1-4, is as follows: DAGVTQSPTHLIKTRGQQVTLRCSPKSGHDTVSWYQQALGQGPQFIFQYYEEEERQRGNFPDRFSGHQFPNYSSELNVNALLLGDSALYLCASSLGALNEKLFFGSGTQLSVL.

This clone was counted a single time. The chain links TRBV7-2 to TRBJ1-3; TRBD1 might be the D (5 bases). Trimming left V 5 bases short and J 4 bases short, with 12 bases between. The CDR3 runs to 14 residues. CDR1 is SGHTA, CDR2 FQGNSA, per germline. CDR3: CASSAGGVGNTIYF. The DNA of the CDR3 is TGTGCCAGCAGCGCTGGGGGGGTCGGAAACACCATATATTTT.

The chain combines TRBV7-9 with TRBJ2-2; 7 bases agree with TRBD1. After removal of 5 bases from V and 4 bases from J, the junction contained 13 bases not matched to a gene. Germline V gene sequence: CDR1 SEHNR, CDR2 FQNEAQ (reference sequence). The CDR3 is made up of 17 amino acids. DNA for the CDR3: TGTGCCAGCAGCCCCGGGACAGAGCCCGGATTCACCGGGGAGCTGTTTTTT. This encodes CASSPGTEPGFTGELFF.

V usage is TRBV4-1 and J usage is TRBJ2-5; 9 positions match TRBD2. The J call may be mistaken, given a closer DNA end match to TRBJ2-7. The CDR3 runs to 15 residues. Germline lookup yields CDR1 MGHRA and CDR2 YSYEKL. CDR3 sequence (DNA): TGCGCCAGCAGTACCATAGCGGGAGAGGCCTACGAGCAGTACTTC. It codes for CASSTIAGEAYEQYF.

This clone was picked up one time. V is TRBV10-2 and J is TRBJ2-7, with 13 positions matching TRBD2. After removal of 8 bases from V and 3 bases from J, the junction contained 10 bases not matched to a gene. CDR3 length: 16 residues. The germline gives CDR1 WSHSY, CDR2 SAAADI. This CDR3 is CASGPGTSGTLYEQYF. CDR3 bases: TGCGCCAGCGGACCCGGGACTAGCGGGACCCTCTACGAGCAGTACTTC.

The chain combines TRBV7-9 with TRBJ1-4; D perhaps matches TRBD1 (5 bases). Trimming stripped 2 bases from V and 8 bases from J, with 18 bases between. Germline V gene data show CDR1 as SEHNR and CDR2 as FQNEAQ (reference sequence). The CDR3 is 16 amino acids. The CDR3 coding sequence is TGTGCCAGCAGCTTAAGGACACCGGAGGGTGCCGAAAAACTGTTTTTT. Translated: CASSLRTPEGAEKLFF.

The V and J genes are TRBV15 and TRBJ2-2, with D possibly being TRBD1 (7 bases). V lost 0 bases to trimming and J lost 3 bases, with 11 bases between them. Germline V lookup: CDR1 LNHNV, CDR2 YYDKDF (reference sequence). The CDR3 has 16 amino acids. The CDR3 spells CATSRDAGQYTGELFF. The CDR3 nucleotides are TGTGCCACCAGCAGAGATGCGGGACAGTACACCGGGGAGCTGTTTTTT.

On this clone: Germline is not matched at one junction end, which may reflect a read error. At the DNA level, this CDR3 is encoded by other sequences in the same sample as well. V is TRBV9 and J is TRBJ2-7; D may be TRBD2 (5 bases). Germline assignment: CDR1 SGDLS and CDR2 YYNGEE. The length of the CDR3 is 13 residues. The CDR3 sequence: CASSVGGGHEQYF. The CDR3 coding sequence is TGTGCCAGTAGCGTAGGTGGAGGCCACGAGCAGTACTTC.

The chain links TRBV7-2 to TRBJ1-5; the D gene is possibly TRBD1 (5 bases). The germline V and J ends were trimmed by 5 bases and 1 base, with 9 bases remaining between them. The CDR3 is made up of 14 amino acids. Looked up from germline, CDR1 is SGHTA and CDR2 is FQGNSA. In DNA form, the CDR3 reads TGTGCCAGCAGCCAGGGAGGGAGCAATCAGCCCCAGCATTTT. Translating gives CASSQGGSNQPQHF.

The count of this clone is one. V usage is TRBV6-5 and J usage is TRBJ1-6, with D tentatively TRBD1 (6 bases). The germline V and J ends were trimmed by 0 bases and 14 bases, with 17 bases remaining between them. This CDR3 has 15 residues. CDR1 and CDR2 from the germline V gene are MNHEY and SVGAGI. The CDR3 sequence is CASSYSNRAPGSLHF. For the CDR3, the DNA is TGTGCCAGCAGTTACTCTAACAGGGCCCCAGGGTCCCTCCACTTT.

The rearrangement links TRBV11-2 to TRBJ1-1; TRBD1 matches at 8 bases. V lost 4 bases to trimming and J lost 9 bases; unmatched junction nucleotides: 7. Germline loops: CDR1 SGHAT, CDR2 FQNNGV. The CDR3 consists of 13 residues. The CDR3 here is CASSSARGLKAFF. For the CDR3, the DNA is TGTGCCAGCAGCTCGGCCAGGGGGCTAAAAGCTTTCTTT.

This chain uses TRBV27 with TRBJ1-3, with TRBD1 identical over 7 bases. The V and J ends lost 5 bases and 0 bases, in that order; junction bases with no gene match: 7. The CDR3 is 16 amino acids. The germline CDR1 and CDR2 sequences are MNHEY and SMNVEV (reference sequence). CDR3 residues: CASSMGQYSSGNTIYF. The CDR3 nucleotides are TGTGCCAGCAGTATGGGACAGTATAGCTCTGGAAACACCATATATTTT.

This chain uses TRBV4-1 with TRBJ2-5; 10 bases are shared with TRBD2. This CDR3 contains 18 residues. Germline lookup yields CDR1 MGHRA and CDR2 YSYEKL. Trimming removed 1 base from V and 2 bases from J; junction bases left unmatched: 10. Here the CDR3 DNA reads TGCGCCAGCAGCCAAGTAAGCTTTTCTAGCGGGGGACAAGAGACCCAGTACTTC. Its protein is CASSQVSFSSGGQETQYF.

CDR3 DNA: TGTGCCAGCAGCCTTCAGCCTAGCGGGTACACCGGGGAGCTGTTTTTT. Translating it yields CASSLQPSGYTGELFF. The V gene is TRBV5-4, the J gene TRBJ2-2; 8 bases map to TRBD2. With 4 bases clipped from V and 3 bases from J, the junction kept 8 bases outside the gene matches. In germline, CDR1 is SGHNT, CDR2 YYREEE (reference sequence). The CDR3 contains 16 residues.

The chain joins TRBV7-9 to TRBJ2-5; D ambiguous. Per germline, CDR1 SEHNR and CDR2 FQNEAQ (reference sequence). This CDR3 has 15 amino acids. V was cut by 3 bases and J by 5 bases, with 16 bases left in between. CDR3 in amino acids: CASSLAGRFWETQYF. The CDR3, as DNA: TGTGCCAGCAGCTTGGCAGGAAGGTTTTGGGAGACCCAGTACTTC.

The chain recombines TRBV11-2 with TRBJ2-5; 8 bases are shared with TRBD2. TRBJ2-7 matches the DNA end more closely, so the J call is doubtful. This CDR3 is built from 15 residues. Germline V gene data show CDR1 as SGHAT and CDR2 as FQNNGV. Here the CDR3 DNA reads TGTGCCAGCAGCCCCCTAACGGGGGGGGTCTACGAGCAGTACTTC. It translates to CASSPLTGGVYEQYF.

This clone appeared once. The chain carries TRBV7-2 and TRBJ2-5; 8 bases line up with TRBD2. J lost 5 bases, V lost 5 bases, and 10 bases had no gene match. Per the germline V gene, CDR1 is SGHTA and CDR2 is FQGNSA. This CDR3 comprises 15 residues. CDR3 sequence: CASSISGVRWETQYF. For the CDR3, the DNA is TGTGCCAGCAGCATTAGCGGGGTGAGGTGGGAGACCCAGTACTTC. The full variable domain, rest sourced from reference TRBV7-2 and TRBJ2-5, is GAGVSQSPSNKVTEKGKDVELRCDPISGHTALYWYRQSLGQGLEFLIYFQGNSAPDKSGLPSDRFSAERTGGSVSTLTIQRTQQEDSAVYLCASSISGVRWETQYFGPGTRLLVL.

This clone was picked up a small number of times. The rearrangement joins TRBV7-2 to TRBJ1-3, with 9 bases aligning to TRBD1. The CDR3 spans 14 residues. The ends lost 4 bases at V and 8 bases at J; junction bases unmatched: 6. The germline CDR1 and CDR2 sequences are SGHTA and FQGNSA. The CDR3, as DNA: TGTGCCAGCAGCTCGGGACAGGGAGTCCACACCATATATTTT. Protein: CASSSGQGVHTIYF.